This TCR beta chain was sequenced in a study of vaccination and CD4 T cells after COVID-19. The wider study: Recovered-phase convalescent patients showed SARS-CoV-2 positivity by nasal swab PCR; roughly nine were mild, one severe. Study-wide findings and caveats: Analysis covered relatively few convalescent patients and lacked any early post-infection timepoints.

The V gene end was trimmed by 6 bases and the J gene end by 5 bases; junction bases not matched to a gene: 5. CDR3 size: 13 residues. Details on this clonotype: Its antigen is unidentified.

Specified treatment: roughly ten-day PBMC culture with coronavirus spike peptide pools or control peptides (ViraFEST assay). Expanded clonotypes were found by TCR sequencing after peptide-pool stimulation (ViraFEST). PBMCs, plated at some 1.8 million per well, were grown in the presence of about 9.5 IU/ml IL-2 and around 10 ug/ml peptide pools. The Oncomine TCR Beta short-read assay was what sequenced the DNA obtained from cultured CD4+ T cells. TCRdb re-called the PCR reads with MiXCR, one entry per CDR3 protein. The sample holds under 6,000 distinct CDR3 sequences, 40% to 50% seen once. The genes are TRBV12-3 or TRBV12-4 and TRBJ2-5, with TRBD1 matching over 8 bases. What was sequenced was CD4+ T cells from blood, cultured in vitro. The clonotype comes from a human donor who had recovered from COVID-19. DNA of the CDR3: TGTGCCAGCAGACCGACAGGGGCCGAGACCCAGTACTTC. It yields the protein CASRPTGAETQYF.